This T cell receptor beta chain stems from a study of OX40 agonist ivuxolimab in advanced cancers. About the study: Treatment of patients was with ivuxolimab, an agonistic anti-OX40 (CD134) antibody. Hepatocellular carcinoma, melanoma, renal cell or head and neck cancer affected the dose-escalation patients. Three partial responders included one hepatocellular carcinoma patient and two cutaneous melanoma patients.

The CDR3 totals 13 residues. CDR1 and CDR2 (germline): SGHRS, YFSETQ. The V end lost 5 bases, the J end lost 10 bases, and 13 bases lay between the germline ends. Blood samples were obtained at baseline, cycle 4 day 1, and cycle 7 day 1. This table comes from immunoSEQ multiplex PCR, and its TCRdb copy is limited to in-frame clones, with some not included. Among around 65,000 clones listed, about 80% were seen once. The chain is built from TRBV5-1 and TRBJ1-6; the D gene is possibly TRBD1 (6 bases). The receptor's source is an adult with an advanced solid tumor such as melanoma, head and neck, liver or kidney cancer. Source: CD4+ or CD8+ T cells sorted from blood, taken in a trial of the OX40 agonist ivuxolimab. As DNA, the CDR3 is TGCGCCAGCAGTTCCCCAGGGGAATCACCCCTCCACTTT. It is translated as CASSSPGESPLHF.